The source of this TCR beta chain is a study of blood T cells in healthy people across ages. No fewer than 7 million PBMCs went into each sample. A sample-barcoded 5' primer and a J-beta primer mix were used in a second PCR of roughly 7 to 12 cycles. TCRdb processed the 5' RACE reads anew with MiXCR; each CDR3 protein has one entry. The repertoire holds over 1,200,000 distinct CDR3 sequences, around 59% seen once, with approximately 7% in the top ten. This CDR3 comprises 16 residues. Germline CDR1 SGHVS, CDR2 FNYEAQ. Losses at the gene ends were 1 base for V and 5 bases for J; bases not matched to a gene: 9.

V gene TRBV7-6 combines with J gene TRBJ2-5, with 8 nucleotides matching TRBD2. The receptor comes from a man in his late teens or twenties in good health. The sequenced sample consisted of blood. CDR3 loop: CASSLGVGGAGETQYF. CDR3 coding DNA: TGTGCCAGCAGCTTAGGAGTCGGGGGGGCCGGTGAGACCCAGTACTTC.